These T cell receptor beta chains were read from a single sample in a study of blood T cell repertoires in COVID-19. Only in-frame clones appear in the TCRdb table, and some are missing; sequencing was by immunoSEQ multiplex PCR. The sample has 350,000 to 500,000 clones, around nine tenths seen once. Sequenced material: PBMCs or T cells enriched from blood (not recorded which). These receptor sequences come from a woman aged 18-29 years who had been exposed to COVID-19. Both conserved end residues are part of each CDR3. The D gene is left open where the match is weak. Rows give clone size only sometimes, using once, few, many, or a class for an expanded clone.

V gene: TRBV4-1
D gene: TRBD1
J gene: TRBJ1-3
clone size: NA
CDR3 DNA: TGCGCCAGCAGCCAAGATGACAGGGGAACCGGAAACACCATATATTTT
CDR3 protein: CASSQDDRGTGNTIYF

V gene: TRBV14
D gene: TRBD1
J gene: TRBJ1-1
clone size: NA
CDR3 DNA: TGTGCCAGCAGCTCCGGACAGGGGGCCCGGGACACTGAAGCTTTCTTT
CDR3 protein: CASSSGQGARDTEAFF

V gene: TRBV4-3
D gene: TRBD2
J gene: TRBJ2-7
clone size: NA
CDR3 DNA: TGCGCCAGCAGCCGTCTAGCGGGATTCTACGAGCAGTACTTC
CDR3 protein: CASSRLAGFYEQYF

V gene: TRBV7-2
D gene: NA
J gene: TRBJ2-7
clone size: NA
CDR3 DNA: TGTGCCAGCAGCTTAGGAGCGGCGGGGTCAGGAGAGCAGTACTTC
CDR3 protein: CASSLGAAGSGEQYF

V gene: TRBV6-5
D gene: TRBD1
J gene: TRBJ1-6
clone size: NA
CDR3 DNA: TGTGCCAGCAGGACCGGGACAGACAATTCACCCCTCCACTTT
CDR3 protein: CASRTGTDNSPLHF

V gene: TRBV19
D gene: TRBD2
J gene: TRBJ2-1
clone size: NA
CDR3 DNA: TGTGCCAGTAGTAAGCCGGGACTAGGCATATATGAGCAGTTCTTC
CDR3 protein: CASSKPGLGIYEQFF

V gene: TRBV10-2
D gene: NA
J gene: TRBJ2-7
clone size: once
CDR3 DNA: TGCGCCAGCGAAGGCAGGCTTAGCGACGAGCAGTACTTC
CDR3 protein: CASEGRLSDEQYF

V gene: TRBV18
D gene: NA
J gene: TRBJ1-2
clone size: NA
CDR3 DNA: TGTGCCAGCTCACCAAGGTCGAGTGGGGAGGTCCATGGCTACACCTTC
CDR3 protein: CASSPRSSGEVHGYTF

V gene: TRBV25-1
D gene: NA
J gene: TRBJ2-1
clone size: few
CDR3 DNA: TGTGCCAGCAGTGAACCCGCTCCATCCCTAGGTGAGCAGTTCTTC
CDR3 protein: CASSEPAPSLGEQFF

V gene: TRBV25-1
D gene: NA
J gene: TRBJ1-2
clone size: NA
CDR3 DNA: TGTGCCAGCAGTGAATCTCCGGGGATCTATGGCTACACCTTC
CDR3 protein: CASSESPGIYGYTF

V gene: TRBV7-2
D gene: NA
J gene: TRBJ1-4
clone size: NA
CDR3 DNA: TGTGCCAGCAGCTTCCAGGGTAGTGGGACTAATGAAAAACTGTTTTTT
CDR3 protein: CASSFQGSGTNEKLFF

V gene: TRBV19
D gene: NA
J gene: TRBJ2-7
clone size: NA
CDR3 DNA: TGTGCCAGTAGCGGTGTCGAGAGAAACTACGAGCAGTACTTC
CDR3 protein: CASSGVERNYEQYF

V gene: TRBV7-2
D gene: NA
J gene: TRBJ2-3
clone size: NA
CDR3 DNA: TGTGCCAGCAGCTTAGGGGGGCCAGATACGCAGTATTTT
CDR3 protein: CASSLGGPDTQYF

V gene: TRBV7-9
D gene: NA
J gene: TRBJ2-3
clone size: NA
CDR3 DNA: TGTGCCAGCAGCTTCGAGAGCACAGATACGCAGTATTTT
CDR3 protein: CASSFESTDTQYF

V gene: TRBV27
D gene: NA
J gene: TRBJ1-5
clone size: NA
CDR3 DNA: TGTGCCAGCAGCCTGAACGCACCCGAGGACAGTTTCAATCAGCCCCAGCATTTT
CDR3 protein: CASSLNAPEDSFNQPQHF

V gene: TRBV28
D gene: NA
J gene: TRBJ1-4
clone size: NA
CDR3 DNA: TGTGCCAGTGCTGGTAGAACTAATGAAAAACTGTTTTTT
CDR3 protein: CASAGRTNEKLFF

V gene: TRBV19
D gene: NA
J gene: TRBJ1-4
clone size: NA
CDR3 DNA: TGTGCCAGTAGTATCACAGGGTTTAATGAAAAACTGTTTTTT
CDR3 protein: CASSITGFNEKLFF

V gene: TRBV11-2
D gene: NA
J gene: TRBJ1-4
clone size: NA
CDR3 DNA: TGTGCCAGCAGCTTAGGGCAGTCTAATGAAAAACTGTTTTTT
CDR3 protein: CASSLGQSNEKLFF

V gene: TRBV15
D gene: NA
J gene: TRBJ1-1
clone size: NA
CDR3 DNA: TGTGCCACCAGCAGTCAGAAACACACTGAAGCTTTCTTT
CDR3 protein: CATSSQKHTEAFF

V gene: TRBV25-1
D gene: TRBD1
J gene: TRBJ2-7
clone size: NA
CDR3 DNA: TGTGCCAGCAGTGGTAGAGGTCAGACAGGGTTCGAGCAGTACTTC
CDR3 protein: CASSGRGQTGFEQYF

V gene: TRBV28
D gene: NA
J gene: TRBJ2-1
clone size: NA
CDR3 DNA: TGTGCCAGCCTCCCTCAGTCCTACAATGAGCAGTTCTTC
CDR3 protein: CASLPQSYNEQFF

V gene: TRBV24-1
D gene: TRBD2
J gene: TRBJ2-1
clone size: NA
CDR3 DNA: TGTGCCACCAGTGATTTATATGGGACTAGCGGGTACAATGAGCAGTTCTTC
CDR3 protein: CATSDLYGTSGYNEQFF

V gene: TRBV9
D gene: NA
J gene: TRBJ1-5
clone size: NA
CDR3 DNA: TGTGCCAGCAGTGTCCGGGAGTATAGCAATCAGCCCCAGCATTTT
CDR3 protein: CASSVREYSNQPQHF

V gene: TRBV6-1
D gene: NA
J gene: TRBJ2-4
clone size: NA
CDR3 DNA: TGTGCCAGCAGTGATCCATTCTACAGACACTTC
CDR3 protein: CASSDPFYRHF

V gene: TRBV5-1
D gene: TRBD1
J gene: TRBJ1-3
clone size: NA
CDR3 DNA: TGCGCCAGCAGCTTGGCAGTTGGGGGGACAGGGTTCTCTGGAAACACCATATATTTT
CDR3 protein: CASSLAVGGTGFSGNTIYF

V gene: TRBV28
D gene: NA
J gene: TRBJ1-2
clone size: NA
CDR3 DNA: TGTGCCAGCATATCCGGCTATGGCTACACCTTC
CDR3 protein: CASISGYGYTF

V gene: TRBV7-2
D gene: TRBD1
J gene: TRBJ1-6
clone size: NA
CDR3 DNA: TGTGCCAGCAGCGACGGGACAGCTTATAATTCACCCCTCCACTTT
CDR3 protein: CASSDGTAYNSPLHF

V gene: TRBV7-9
D gene: NA
J gene: TRBJ1-4
clone size: NA
CDR3 DNA: TGTGCCAGCAGTAGGACAGCTAATGAAAAACTGTTTTTT
CDR3 protein: CASSRTANEKLFF

V gene: TRBV5-1
D gene: NA
J gene: TRBJ1-2
clone size: NA
CDR3 DNA: TGCGCCAGCAGGTATGACAGTTCTGGCTACACCTTC
CDR3 protein: CASRYDSSGYTF

V gene: TRBV6-2/TRBV6-3
D gene: NA
J gene: TRBJ1-2
clone size: NA
CDR3 DNA: TGTGCCAGCAGTTCGCGCCCCGATGGCTACACCTTC
CDR3 protein: CASSSRPDGYTF

V gene: TRBV10-3
D gene: TRBD2
J gene: TRBJ2-3
clone size: NA
CDR3 DNA: TGTGCCATCAGAGCGGGAGGGCCCTCTCGGACAGATACGCAGTATTTT
CDR3 protein: CAIRAGGPSRTDTQYF

V gene: TRBV7-9
D gene: TRBD1
J gene: TRBJ2-3
clone size: NA
CDR3 DNA: TGTGCCAGCAGCTTAGGACAGGGTATGGATACGCAGTATTTT
CDR3 protein: CASSLGQGMDTQYF

V gene: TRBV9
D gene: TRBD1
J gene: TRBJ1-2
clone size: NA
CDR3 DNA: TGTGCCAGCAGCCCGGGACAGAACTATGGCTACACCTTC
CDR3 protein: CASSPGQNYGYTF

V gene: TRBV6-1
D gene: NA
J gene: TRBJ1-2
clone size: many
CDR3 DNA: TGTGCCAGCAGTGAAGCCGGCGGGGTTTATGGCTACACCTTC
CDR3 protein: CASSEAGGVYGYTF

V gene: TRBV6-1
D gene: TRBD2
J gene: TRBJ2-7
clone size: NA
CDR3 DNA: TGTGCCAGCAGTGAGGCGGGAGGGGTCGAGCAGTACTTC
CDR3 protein: CASSEAGGVEQYF

V gene: TRBV19
D gene: TRBD2
J gene: TRBJ2-5
clone size: NA
CDR3 DNA: TGTGCCAGTAATCCTAGCGGGGCTTATGGGACCCAGTACTTC
CDR3 protein: CASNPSGAYGTQYF

V gene: TRBV11-3
D gene: NA
J gene: TRBJ2-5
clone size: NA
CDR3 DNA: TGTGCCAGCAGCTTAGGACCCGACTACCAAGAGACCCAGTACTTC
CDR3 protein: CASSLGPDYQETQYF

V gene: TRBV11-2
D gene: NA
J gene: TRBJ2-5
clone size: NA
CDR3 DNA: TGTGCCAGCAGCTTAGAGGCAGGGGGGCCTTCGGCGACCCAGTACTTC
CDR3 protein: CASSLEAGGPSATQYF

V gene: TRBV23-1
D gene: NA
J gene: TRBJ1-5
clone size: NA
CDR3 DNA: TGCGCCAGCAGTCAACTCCTACTCTGGGGCGCGGTTAATCAGCCCCAGCATTTT
CDR3 protein: CASSQLLLWGAVNQPQHF

V gene: TRBV6-5
D gene: TRBD1
J gene: TRBJ2-7
clone size: NA
CDR3 DNA: TGTGCCAGCAGTTACGGTGGGACAGACTCCTACGAGCAGTACTTC
CDR3 protein: CASSYGGTDSYEQYF

V gene: TRBV5-1
D gene: TRBD1
J gene: TRBJ2-1
clone size: NA
CDR3 DNA: TGCGCCAGCAGCTTATCCGGACAGGGTATTAGCAATGAGCAGTTCTTC
CDR3 protein: CASSLSGQGISNEQFF

V gene: TRBV19
D gene: TRBD2
J gene: TRBJ2-3
clone size: NA
CDR3 DNA: TGTGCCAGTAGTGAGTTAGCGGGCCCGGGCACAGATACGCAGTATTTT
CDR3 protein: CASSELAGPGTDTQYF

V gene: TRBV7-2
D gene: TRBD2
J gene: TRBJ2-7
clone size: NA
CDR3 DNA: TGTGCCAGCAGCTACATAGCGGGGCGGTCCTACGAGCAGTACTTC
CDR3 protein: CASSYIAGRSYEQYF

V gene: TRBV27
D gene: NA
J gene: TRBJ1-2
clone size: NA
CDR3 DNA: TGTGCCAGCAGTTTAAGGGGGAACTATGGCTACACCTTC
CDR3 protein: CASSLRGNYGYTF

V gene: TRBV7-2
D gene: TRBD2
J gene: TRBJ2-5
clone size: NA
CDR3 DNA: TGTGCCAGCAGCTTAGGTAGCGGGGGTACTCAAGAGACCCAGTACTTC
CDR3 protein: CASSLGSGGTQETQYF

V gene: TRBV19
D gene: NA
J gene: TRBJ2-2
clone size: NA
CDR3 DNA: TGTGCCAGTACCGGGTGGAACACCGGGGAGCTGTTTTTT
CDR3 protein: CASTGWNTGELFF

V gene: TRBV10-3
D gene: TRBD1
J gene: TRBJ1-5
clone size: NA
CDR3 DNA: TGTGCCATCAGTGAGGCCGGACAGGGAGTATTCGATCAGCCCCAGCATTTT
CDR3 protein: CAISEAGQGVFDQPQHF